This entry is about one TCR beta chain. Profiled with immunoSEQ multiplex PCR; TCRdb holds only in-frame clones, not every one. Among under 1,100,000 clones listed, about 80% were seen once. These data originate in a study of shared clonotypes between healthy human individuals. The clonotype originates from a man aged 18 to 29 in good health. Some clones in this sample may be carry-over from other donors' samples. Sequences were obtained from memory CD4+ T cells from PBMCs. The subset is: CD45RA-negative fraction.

CDR3 in DNA: TGCGCCAGCAGCCAAGATACCCTTAACAGGGGGATTCACAATCAGCCCCAGCATTTT. The encoded protein is CASSQDTLNRGIHNQPQHF. This chain connects TRBV4-1 to TRBJ1-5; 8 bases map to TRBD1. The germline gives CDR1 MGHRA, CDR2 YSYEKL. This CDR3 is built from 19 residues. Unmatched junction bases numbered 13, after V lost 0 bases and J lost 3 bases.